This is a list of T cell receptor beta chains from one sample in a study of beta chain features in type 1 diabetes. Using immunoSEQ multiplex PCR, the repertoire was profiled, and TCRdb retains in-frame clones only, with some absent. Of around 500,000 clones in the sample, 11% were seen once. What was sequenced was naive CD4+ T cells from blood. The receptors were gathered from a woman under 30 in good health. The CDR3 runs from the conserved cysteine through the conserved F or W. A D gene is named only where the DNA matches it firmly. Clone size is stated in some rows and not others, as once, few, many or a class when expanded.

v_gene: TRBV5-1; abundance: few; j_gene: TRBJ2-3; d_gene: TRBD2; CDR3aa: CASSFGGLEDTQYF; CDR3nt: TGCGCCAGCAGCTTCGGGGGACTAGAAGATACGCAGTATTTT
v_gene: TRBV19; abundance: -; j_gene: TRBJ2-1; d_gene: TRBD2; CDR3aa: CASSRRTSGRYNEQFF; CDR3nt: TGTGCCAGTAGTAGGAGGACTAGCGGGAGATACAATGAGCAGTTCTTC
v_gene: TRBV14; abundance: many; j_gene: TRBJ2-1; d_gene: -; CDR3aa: CASSALGGRPLF; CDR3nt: TGTGCCAGCAGCGCCCTCGGGGGTCGGCCTCTCTTC
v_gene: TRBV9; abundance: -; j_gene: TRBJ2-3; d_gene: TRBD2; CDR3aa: CASGTSGTDTQYF; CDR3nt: TGTGCCAGCGGGACTAGCGGGACAGATACGCAGTATTTT
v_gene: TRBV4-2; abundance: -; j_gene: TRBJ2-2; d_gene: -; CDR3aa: CASSWDTLNTGELFF; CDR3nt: TGTGCCAGCAGCTGGGACACCCTGAACACCGGGGAGCTGTTTTTT
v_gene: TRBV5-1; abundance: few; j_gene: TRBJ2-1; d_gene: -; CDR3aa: CATSRDLILSSYNEQFF; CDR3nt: TGCGCCACCTCCCGGGACCTGATTCTGAGCTCCTACAATGAGCAGTTCTTC
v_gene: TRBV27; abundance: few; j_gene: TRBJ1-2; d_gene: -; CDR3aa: CASRAVSGGYTF; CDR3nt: TGTGCCAGCAGGGCAGTCTCGGGAGGCTACACCTTC
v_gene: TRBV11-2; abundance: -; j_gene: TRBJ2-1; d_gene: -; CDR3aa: CASSPRRYNEQFF; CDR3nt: TGTGCCAGCAGTCCTAGACGGTACAATGAGCAGTTCTTC
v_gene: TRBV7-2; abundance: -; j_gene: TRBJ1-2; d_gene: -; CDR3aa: CASSLGNYGYTF; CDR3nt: TGTGCCAGCAGCTTAGGGAACTATGGCTACACCTTC
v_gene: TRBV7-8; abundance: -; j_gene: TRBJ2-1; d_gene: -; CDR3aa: CASSPRRLVIGDEQFF; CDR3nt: TGTGCCAGCAGCCCTCGACGACTAGTCATCGGGGATGAGCAGTTCTTC
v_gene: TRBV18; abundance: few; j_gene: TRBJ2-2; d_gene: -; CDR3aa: CASSPRSILTGELFF; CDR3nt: TGTGCCAGCTCACCCAGGAGCATTCTGACCGGGGAGCTGTTTTTT
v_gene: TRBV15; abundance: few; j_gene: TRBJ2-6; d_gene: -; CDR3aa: CATSRDGRGPTGANVLTF; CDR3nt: TGTGCCACCAGCAGAGATGGCAGGGGCCCAACTGGGGCCAACGTCCTGACTTTC
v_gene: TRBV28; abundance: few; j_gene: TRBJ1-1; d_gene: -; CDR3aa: CASSLGWTEAFF; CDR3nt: TGTGCCAGCAGTTTGGGTTGGACTGAAGCTTTCTTT
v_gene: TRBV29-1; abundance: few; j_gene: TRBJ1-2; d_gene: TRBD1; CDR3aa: CSASGPGQGNGYTF; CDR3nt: TGCAGCGCAAGCGGACCGGGACAGGGAAATGGCTACACCTTC